Listed below are T cell receptor beta chains from one sample, sequenced in a study of blood T cell repertoires in COVID-19. Clones were read by immunoSEQ multiplex PCR, and TCRdb kept only the in-frame ones, dropping some. The sample shows a few hundred thousand clones, about 90% of them seen only once. Sequenced material: peripheral blood. These receptors originate from a man in his forties with active or convalescent COVID-19. The CDR3 runs from the conserved cysteine through the conserved F or W. The D gene is left open where the match is weak. Only part of the rows carry a size: once, few, many, or a class if the clone is expanded.

d_call j_call clone_size v_call cdr3_aa cdr3_nt
NA TRBJ1-5 NA TRBV15 CATSRNPAGNGQPQHF TGTGCCACCAGCAGAAATCCGGCGGGGAATGGTCAGCCCCAGCATTTT
NA TRBJ1-2 NA TRBV14 CASSQDQNYGYTF TGTGCCAGCAGCCAAGATCAGAACTATGGCTACACCTTC
NA TRBJ1-5 NA TRBV7-9 CASSLGQSSNQPQHF TGTGCCAGCAGCTTAGGGCAGTCAAGCAATCAGCCCCAGCATTTT
NA TRBJ2-3 NA TRBV3-1/TRBV3-2 CASSQEDFDTQYF TGTGCCAGCAGCCAAGAAGACTTTGATACGCAGTATTTT
TRBD1 TRBJ1-1 NA TRBV25-1 CASSWAGGNTEAFF TGTGCCAGCAGTTGGGCAGGGGGCAACACTGAAGCTTTCTTT
TRBD1 TRBJ1-2 NA TRBV4-1 CASSQIMRGQGAFGYTF TGCGCCAGCAGCCAAATTATGCGAGGACAGGGGGCGTTTGGCTACACCTTC
NA TRBJ1-1 once TRBV6-5 CASSYVSGAEAFF TGTGCCAGCAGTTACGTTAGCGGGGCTGAAGCTTTCTTT
NA TRBJ2-1 NA TRBV4-1 CASSQVASANNEQFF TGCGCCAGCAGCCAAGTTGCTAGCGCCAACAATGAGCAGTTCTTC
NA TRBJ1-2 NA TRBV4-1 CASSQTGYGGYTF TGCGCCAGCAGCCAGACAGGTTACGGGGGCTACACCTTC
TRBD1 TRBJ2-5 NA TRBV2 CASRDRGGNQETQYF TGTGCCAGCAGAGACAGGGGTGGGAACCAAGAGACCCAGTACTTC
TRBD1 TRBJ1-4 NA TRBV7-9 CASSFPRGRGANEKLFF TGTGCCAGCAGCTTCCCCAGGGGGCGCGGAGCTAATGAAAAACTGTTTTTT
NA TRBJ1-2 NA TRBV28 CASSLMEWVYGYTF TGTGCCAGCAGTTTGATGGAGTGGGTCTATGGCTACACCTTC
TRBD1 TRBJ1-3 NA TRBV23-1 CASTGGTGEAGGNTIYF TGCGCCAGCACTGGGGGGACAGGGGAAGCGGGCGGAAACACCATATATTTT